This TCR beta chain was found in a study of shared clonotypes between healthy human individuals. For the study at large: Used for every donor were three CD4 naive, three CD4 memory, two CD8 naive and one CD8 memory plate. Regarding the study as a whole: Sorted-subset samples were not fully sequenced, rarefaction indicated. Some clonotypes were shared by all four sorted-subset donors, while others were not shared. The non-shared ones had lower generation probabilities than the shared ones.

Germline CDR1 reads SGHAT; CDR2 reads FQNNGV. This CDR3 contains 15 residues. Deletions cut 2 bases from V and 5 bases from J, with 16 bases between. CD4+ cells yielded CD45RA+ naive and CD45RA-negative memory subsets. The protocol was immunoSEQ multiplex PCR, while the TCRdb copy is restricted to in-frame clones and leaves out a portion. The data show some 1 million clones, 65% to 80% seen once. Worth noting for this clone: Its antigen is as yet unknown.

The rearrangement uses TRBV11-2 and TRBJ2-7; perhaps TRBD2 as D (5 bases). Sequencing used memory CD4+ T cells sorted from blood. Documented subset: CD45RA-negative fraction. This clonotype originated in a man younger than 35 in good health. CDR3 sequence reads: CASSLTWAERDEQYF. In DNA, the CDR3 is TGTGCCAGCAGCTTAACGTGGGCCGAGAGGGACGAGCAGTACTTC. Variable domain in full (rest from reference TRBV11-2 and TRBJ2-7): EAGVAQSPRYKIIEKRQSVAFWCNPISGHATLYWYQQILGQGPKLLIQFQNNGVVDDSQLPKDRFSAERLKGVDSTLKIQPAKLEDSAVYLCASSLTWAERDEQYFGPGTRLTVT.